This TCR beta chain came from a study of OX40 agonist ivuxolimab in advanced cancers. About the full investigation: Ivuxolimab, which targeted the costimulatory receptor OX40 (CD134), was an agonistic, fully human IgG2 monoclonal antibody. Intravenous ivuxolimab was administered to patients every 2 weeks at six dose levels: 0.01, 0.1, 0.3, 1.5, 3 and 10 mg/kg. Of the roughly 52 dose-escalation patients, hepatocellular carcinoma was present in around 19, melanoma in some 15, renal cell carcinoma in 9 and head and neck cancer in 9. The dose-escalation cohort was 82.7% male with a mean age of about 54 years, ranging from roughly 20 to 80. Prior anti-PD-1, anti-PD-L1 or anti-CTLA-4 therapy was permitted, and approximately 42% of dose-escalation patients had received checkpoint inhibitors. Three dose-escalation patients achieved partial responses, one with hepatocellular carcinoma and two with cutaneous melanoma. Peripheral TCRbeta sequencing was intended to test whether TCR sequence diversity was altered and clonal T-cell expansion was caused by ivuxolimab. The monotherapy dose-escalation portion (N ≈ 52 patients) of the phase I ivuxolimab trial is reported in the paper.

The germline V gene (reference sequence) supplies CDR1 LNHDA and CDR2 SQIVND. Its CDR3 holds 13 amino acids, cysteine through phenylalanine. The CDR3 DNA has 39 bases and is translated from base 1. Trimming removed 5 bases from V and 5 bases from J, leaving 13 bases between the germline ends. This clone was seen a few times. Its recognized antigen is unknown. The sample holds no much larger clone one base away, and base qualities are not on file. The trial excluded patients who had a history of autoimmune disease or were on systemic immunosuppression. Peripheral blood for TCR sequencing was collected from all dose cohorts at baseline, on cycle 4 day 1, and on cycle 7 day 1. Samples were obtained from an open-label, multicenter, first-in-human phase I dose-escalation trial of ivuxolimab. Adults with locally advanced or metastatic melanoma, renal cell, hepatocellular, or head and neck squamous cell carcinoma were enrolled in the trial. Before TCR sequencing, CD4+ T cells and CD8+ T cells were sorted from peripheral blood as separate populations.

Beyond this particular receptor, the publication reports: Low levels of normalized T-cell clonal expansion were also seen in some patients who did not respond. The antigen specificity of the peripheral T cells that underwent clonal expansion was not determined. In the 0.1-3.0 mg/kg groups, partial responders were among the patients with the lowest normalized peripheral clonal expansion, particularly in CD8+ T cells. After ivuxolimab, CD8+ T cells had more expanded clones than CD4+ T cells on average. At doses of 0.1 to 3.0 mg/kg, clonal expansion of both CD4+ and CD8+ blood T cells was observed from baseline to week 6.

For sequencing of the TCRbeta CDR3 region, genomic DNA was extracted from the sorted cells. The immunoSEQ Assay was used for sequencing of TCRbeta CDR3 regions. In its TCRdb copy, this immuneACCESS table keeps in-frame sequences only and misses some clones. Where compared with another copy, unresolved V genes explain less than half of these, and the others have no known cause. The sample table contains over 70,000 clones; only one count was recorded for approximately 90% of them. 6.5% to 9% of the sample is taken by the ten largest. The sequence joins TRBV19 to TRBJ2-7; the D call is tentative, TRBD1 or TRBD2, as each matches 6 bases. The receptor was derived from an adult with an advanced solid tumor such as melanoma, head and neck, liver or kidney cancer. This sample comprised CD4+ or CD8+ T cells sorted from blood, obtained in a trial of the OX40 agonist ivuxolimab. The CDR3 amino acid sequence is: CASSAPGANEQYF. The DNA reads TGTGCCAGTAGTGCACCGGGGGCGAACGAGCAGTACTTC.